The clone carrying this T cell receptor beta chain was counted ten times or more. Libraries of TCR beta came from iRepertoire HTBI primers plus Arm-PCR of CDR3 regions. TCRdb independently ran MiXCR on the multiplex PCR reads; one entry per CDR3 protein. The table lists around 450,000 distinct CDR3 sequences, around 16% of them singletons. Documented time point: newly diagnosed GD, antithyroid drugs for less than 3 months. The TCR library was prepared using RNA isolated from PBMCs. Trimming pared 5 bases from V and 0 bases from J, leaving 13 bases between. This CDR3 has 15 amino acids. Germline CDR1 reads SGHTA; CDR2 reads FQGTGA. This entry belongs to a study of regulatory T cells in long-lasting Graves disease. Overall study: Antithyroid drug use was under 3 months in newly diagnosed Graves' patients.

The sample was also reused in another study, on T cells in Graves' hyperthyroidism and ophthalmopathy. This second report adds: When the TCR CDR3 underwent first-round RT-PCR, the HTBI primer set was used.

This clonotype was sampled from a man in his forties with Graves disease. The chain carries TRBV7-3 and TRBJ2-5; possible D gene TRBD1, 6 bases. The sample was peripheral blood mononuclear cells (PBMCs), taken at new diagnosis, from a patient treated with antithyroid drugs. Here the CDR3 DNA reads TGTGCCAGCAGCCGGGACACATTGTACCAAGAGACCCAGTACTTC. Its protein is CASSRDTLYQETQYF.